Listed below are T cell receptor beta chains from one sample, sequenced in a study of cytomegalovirus exposure and HLA in healthy donors. The data were produced by immunoSEQ multiplex PCR, yet TCRdb's version contains in-frame clones alone and is incomplete. The sample lists about 200,000 clones, 75% to 90% seen once, with about 2.6% in the top ten. Sequencing was carried out using PBMCs. The receptor set was obtained from a woman aged 40 to 50 in good health and CMV-seronegative. Each CDR3 is given with its conserved first and last residue. A D gene is named only where the DNA matches it firmly. Clone size, where shown, is once, few, many, or a class for clones that have expanded.

J | V | D | size | CDR3 | DNA
TRBJ1-1 | TRBV27 | . | . | CASTPTGNTEAFF | TGTGCCAGCACCCCGACAGGGAACACTGAAGCTTTCTTT
TRBJ2-1 | TRBV6-1 | TRBD2 | . | CASSAPGLADNEQFF | TGTGCCAGCAGTGCCCCGGGACTAGCGGACAATGAGCAGTTCTTC
TRBJ2-1 | TRBV5-1 | TRBD2 | . | CASSRTSGRTYYNEQFF | TGCGCCAGCAGCCGAACTAGCGGGAGGACTTACTACAATGAGCAGTTCTTC
TRBJ2-7 | TRBV6-1 | . | once | CASSVLYEQYF | TGTGCCAGCAGTGTTCTCTACGAGCAGTACTTC
TRBJ2-1 | TRBV2 | TRBD2 | . | CASSEETRTSGEQFF | TGTGCCAGCAGTGAAGAGACGAGGACTAGCGGAGAGCAGTTCTTC
TRBJ1-4 | TRBV6-5 | . | . | CASTPLGASNEKLFF | TGTGCCAGCACCCCGCTAGGGGCCTCTAATGAAAAACTGTTTTTT
TRBJ2-3 | TRBV19 | . | . | CASSMKGGTGDTQYF | TGTGCCAGTAGTATGAAAGGGGGTACGGGAGATACGCAGTATTTT
TRBJ1-1 | TRBV2 | . | . | CASKDRTTEASF | TGTGCCAGTAAGGACAGAACGACTGAAGCTTCCTTT
TRBJ1-4 | TRBV9 | . | . | CASSAGGDEKLFF | TGTGCCAGCAGCGCCGGGGGTGACGAAAAACTGTTTTTT
TRBJ2-7 | TRBV6-1 | . | . | CASLALRGIGYEQYF | TGTGCCAGCCTCGCACTCCGGGGAATAGGTTACGAGCAGTACTTC
TRBJ1-1 | TRBV9 | TRBD1 | . | CASSVVGGYDRGVPEAFF | TGTGCCAGCAGCGTAGTTGGTGGTTATGACAGGGGTGTCCCTGAAGCTTTCTTT
TRBJ2-6 | TRBV27 | . | . | CASRAVSSGANVLTF | TGTGCCAGCAGGGCGGTGAGCTCTGGGGCCAACGTCCTGACTTTC
TRBJ2-7 | TRBV6-1 | TRBD1 | . | CASREAGTGSYEQYF | TGTGCCAGCAGGGAAGCCGGGACAGGCTCCTACGAGCAGTACTTC
TRBJ1-1 | TRBV27 | . | few | CASSVTRNTEAFF | TGTGCCAGCAGCGTTACAAGGAACACTGAAGCTTTCTTT
TRBJ2-7 | TRBV2 | TRBD2 | . | CASSEERDSYEQYF | TGTGCCAGCAGTGAGGAGCGGGACTCCTACGAGCAGTACTTC
TRBJ1-5 | TRBV19 | TRBD1 | few | CASSPRQGPGGNQPQHF | TGTGCCAGTAGTCCCCGACAGGGCCCGGGGGGCAATCAGCCCCAGCATTTT
TRBJ2-7 | TRBV21-1 | . | . | CASSNGQGSYEQYF | TGTGCCAGCAGCAATGGACAGGGCTCCTACGAGCAGTACTTC
TRBJ1-2 | TRBV9 | . | once | CASSVASGGDGYTF | TGTGCCAGCAGCGTAGCTTCCGGGGGAGATGGCTACACCTTC
TRBJ2-7 | TRBV7-6 | . | . | CASSLGGDPGEQYF | TGTGCCAGCAGCTTAGGGGGGGACCCTGGGGAGCAGTACTTC
TRBJ1-2 | TRBV7-2 | . | . | CASSLGPFAGNEGYTF | TGTGCCAGCAGCTTAGGCCCCTTTGCAGGGAATGAGGGCTACACCTTC
TRBJ2-1 | TRBV14 | . | . | CASSQDGTSYNEQFF | TGTGCCAGCAGCCAAGATGGGACTTCCTACAATGAGCAGTTCTTC
TRBJ1-5 | TRBV29-1 | TRBD1 | . | CSVRPFYHRQGWRSNQPQHF | TGCAGCGTCCGCCCCTTTTACCATAGACAGGGTTGGCGAAGCAATCAGCCCCAGCATTTT
TRBJ1-5 | TRBV30 | . | . | CAWSVRGNQPQHF | TGTGCCTGGAGTGTACGGGGTAATCAGCCCCAGCATTTT
TRBJ2-3 | TRBV19 | . | . | CASSIDGFSTDTQYF | TGTGCCAGTAGTATCGACGGGTTTAGCACAGATACGCAGTATTTT
TRBJ1-1 | TRBV2 | TRBD1 | few | CASSGDRANTEAFF | TGTGCCAGCAGTGGGGACAGGGCGAACACTGAAGCTTTCTTT
TRBJ2-5 | TRBV18 | . | . | CASSPSTGVQETQYF | TGTGCCAGCTCACCGAGCACAGGCGTACAAGAGACCCAGTACTTC
TRBJ2-7 | TRBV18 | TRBD1 | . | CASSTGQARYEQYF | TGTGCCAGCTCAACAGGACAGGCCCGCTACGAGCAGTACTTC
TRBJ1-3 | TRBV29-1 | . | . | CSVEGLGNTIYF | TGCAGCGTTGAAGGACTGGGAAACACCATATATTTT
TRBJ1-1 | TRBV18 | TRBD1 | . | CASSPYKPGQGLNTEAFF | TGTGCCAGCTCACCGTACAAGCCGGGACAGGGCTTGAACACTGAAGCTTTCTTT
TRBJ1-5 | TRBV19 | . | . | CASSITGNWGNQPQHF | TGTGCCAGTAGTATCACAGGGAATTGGGGCAATCAGCCCCAGCATTTT
TRBJ1-6 | TRBV15 | TRBD1 | . | CATSWGTAVGQYNSPLHF | TGTGCCACCAGCTGGGGGACAGCCGTCGGGCAATATAATTCACCCCTCCACTTT